This T cell receptor beta chain was retrieved from a study of long-term antiretroviral therapy in people with HIV. V lost 4 bases, J lost 3 bases, and 8 bases stayed unmatched. CDR1 and CDR2 from the germline V gene are SGHVS and FQNEAQ. The CDR3 is made up of 16 amino acids. Researchers report immunoSEQ v3.0 was run at survey level. Only in-frame clones appear in the TCRdb table, and some are missing; sequencing was by immunoSEQ multiplex PCR. Of around 30,000 clones in the sample, approximately 88% were seen once. This clone was counted only a few times. The source material was unsorted PBMCs, sampled 0.5 years after starting antiretroviral therapy. The genes are TRBV7-8 and TRBJ2-3, with 9 bases fitting TRBD2. The sequence came from a woman younger than 35 with HIV. CDR3 region: CASSSLAGGSTDTQYF. CDR3 sequence (DNA): TGTGCCAGCAGCTCCCTGGCGGGAGGGTCGACAGATACGCAGTATTTT.